This T cell receptor beta chain emerged from a study of cytomegalovirus exposure and HLA in healthy donors (TCRdb year 2017). Regarding the study in general: A later analysis indicated that the 120 validation repertoires were generated on the platform also employed for the roughly 650 repertoires of the first cohort. The study was designed to test whether signatures of past pathogen exposure could be identified by cataloging public T cell receptors. A separate validation cohort of 100 to 150 different subjects was used in addition to the roughly 700-subject first cohort. To predict cytomegalovirus infection status, the study brought together high-throughput TCR immunosequencing, statistical association of individual TCRs with disease status, and machine learning.

The receptor library was made with the immunoSEQ multiplex PCR assay. Under the source paper's analysis protocol: A statistical classification framework was developed to diagnose cytomegalovirus status using the catalog of TCR beta chain sequences. TCRdb holds this immuneACCESS table with in-frame rearrangements only. Some clones are missing; in checked studies, unresolved V genes explain under half, and the rest has no known cause. V and J calls and clone size follow that table, whereas D and trimming were derived from the DNA. Present in this sample are some 170,000 clones, around nine tenths of which were seen just once. Roughly 1.5% of the sample is in the top ten clones. The paper as a whole reports these results and caveats: The classifier was reported to diagnose cytomegalovirus status with high specificity and sensitivity in both the original cohort and the validation cohort. Most TCR sequences were observed very rarely across donors, whereas some public TCRs were present in many individuals. In vitro tests confirmed that three of the cytomegalovirus-associated TCR beta chains recognize cytomegalovirus antigens. Of the cluster scores, 85% to 95% were above 0 in a later analysis, which found that TCRs clustered in the first cohort also tended to co-occur in the 120 or so validation repertoires. A later analysis lacked HLA typing for the validation cohort, so it scored co-occurrence in that cohort across all 120 repertoires. According to the authors, the approach could potentially be generalized to other disease states and immunological phenotypes. In the study, some 160 TCR beta chains were listed as associated with cytomegalovirus.

The donors were included in the validation cohort of around 120 subjects, a group kept apart from the roughly 670-subject first cohort. Remarks on this clone: Its recognized antigen is unknown. Per-base qualities were not stored, and no clone one base away is much larger.

The sequenced sample was PBMCs. The source is a woman aged 30 to 39 in good health and CMV-seronegative.

The encoded CDR3 is CASRMTGVPNSPLHF. The DNA sequence follows: TGTGCCAGCAGAATGACAGGGGTACCCAATTCACCCCTCCACTTT. The V gene is TRBV6-1 and the J gene is TRBJ1-6; 8 bases in the junction line up with TRBD1. CDR1 and CDR2, looked up from the germline V gene, are MNHNS and SASEGT. V has 6 bases trimmed and J has 7 bases trimmed; junction bases matching no gene number 8. The CDR3 runs 15 amino acids, cysteine and phenylalanine included. Just the 45-base CDR3 DNA is kept, in frame starting at base 1.